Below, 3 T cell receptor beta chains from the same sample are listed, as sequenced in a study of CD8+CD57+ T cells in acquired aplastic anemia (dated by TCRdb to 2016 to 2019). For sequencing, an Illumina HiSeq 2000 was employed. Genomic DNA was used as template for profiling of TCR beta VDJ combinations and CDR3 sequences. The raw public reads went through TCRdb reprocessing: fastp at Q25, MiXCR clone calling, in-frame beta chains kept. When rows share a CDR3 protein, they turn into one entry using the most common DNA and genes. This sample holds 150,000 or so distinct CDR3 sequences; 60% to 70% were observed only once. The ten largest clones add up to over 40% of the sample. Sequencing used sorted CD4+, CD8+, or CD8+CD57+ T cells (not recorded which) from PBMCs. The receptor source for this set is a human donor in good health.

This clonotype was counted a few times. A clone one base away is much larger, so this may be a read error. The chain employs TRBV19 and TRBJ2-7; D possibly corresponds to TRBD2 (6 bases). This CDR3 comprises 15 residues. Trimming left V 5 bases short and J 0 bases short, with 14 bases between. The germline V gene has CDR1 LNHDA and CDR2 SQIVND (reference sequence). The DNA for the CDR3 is TGTGCCAGTAGTTTCGGGAGTACCAGCTCCTACGAGCAGTACTTC. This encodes CASSFGSTSSYEQYF.

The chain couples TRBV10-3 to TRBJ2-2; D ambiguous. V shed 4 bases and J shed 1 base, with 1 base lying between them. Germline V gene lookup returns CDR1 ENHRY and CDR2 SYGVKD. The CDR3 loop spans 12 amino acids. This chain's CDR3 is CAISVNTGELFF. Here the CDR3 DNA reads TGTGCCATCAGTGTGAACACCGGGGAGCTGTTTTTT.

Here the CDR3 reads CAISDTRGGFGYTF. Written as DNA, the CDR3 is TGTGCCATCAGTGATACAAGAGGTGGGTTCGGCTACACCTTC. The genes are TRBV10-3 and TRBJ1-2; no firm D call. Trimming cost V 3 bases and J 8 bases, with 16 bases left between them. Germline V lookup: CDR1 ENHRY, CDR2 SYGVKD. The CDR3 spans 14 residues.